One sample yielded the 18 T cell receptor beta chains listed below, sequenced in a study of cytomegalovirus exposure and HLA in healthy donors. Use of 60 Vbeta and 13 Jbeta primers characterized the PCR. Clones were read by immunoSEQ multiplex PCR, and TCRdb kept only the in-frame ones, dropping some. The table records tens of thousands of clones, approximately 76% of them present only once. The material sequenced was PBMCs. The receptors shown here come from a woman in her thirties in good health and CMV-seropositive.

CDR3 region: CASSLEPGILGNEQFF. The CDR3 nucleotides read TGTGCCAGCAGCTTAGAACCGGGGATATTGGGAAATGAGCAGTTCTTC. The chain links TRBV7-9 to TRBJ2-1, with a weak D call TRBD2 (5 bases). The ends were cut back, 1 base at V and 7 bases at J, with 17 bases in the middle. The germline V gene has CDR1 SEHNR and CDR2 FQNEAQ (reference sequence). The CDR3 spans 16 residues. The complete variable domain, with remaining parts taken from reference TRBV7-9 and TRBJ2-1, reads DTGVSQNPRHKITKRGQNVTFRCDPISEHNRLYWYRQTLGQGPEFLTYFQNEAQLEKSRLLSDRFSAERPKGSFSTLEIQRTEQGDSAMYLCASSLEPGILGNEQFFGPGTRLTVL.

V and J are TRBV5-6 and TRBJ1-1; D is possibly TRBD1 (5 bases). V was trimmed by 3 bases and J by 6 bases, leaving 12 bases between them. Germline CDR1 reads SGHDT; CDR2 reads YYEEEE. The CDR3 is 13 residues long. DNA for the CDR3: TGTGCCAGCAGCTCCTCAGGGAGGGCTGAAGCTTTCTTT. It encodes CASSSSGRAEAFF.

The rearrangement links TRBV27 to TRBJ2-5; D is undetermined. V was clipped by 0 bases and J by 1 base, with 3 bases between them. This CDR3 is 13 amino acids long. Looked up from germline, CDR1 is MNHEY and CDR2 is SMNVEV (reference sequence). The CDR3 region is CASSLSFQETQYF. CDR3 DNA: TGTGCCAGCAGTTTATCCTTCCAAGAGACCCAGTACTTC.

This chain joins TRBV7-2 and TRBJ2-6; D remains unclear. Trimming removed 6 bases at V and 0 bases at J, with 9 bases between. The CDR3 spans 15 residues. Germline-derived CDR1 and CDR2 are SGHTA and FQGNSA. CDR3 sequence reads: CASSRESSGANVLTF. The CDR3 DNA sequence: TGTGCCAGCAGTCGCGAAAGCTCTGGGGCCAACGTCCTGACTTTC.

The rearrangement joins TRBV7-2 to TRBJ1-5, with 8 bases lining up with TRBD1. The CDR3 extends over 13 amino acids. With 4 bases clipped from V and 7 bases from J, the junction kept 3 bases outside the gene matches. Per the germline V gene, CDR1 is SGHTA and CDR2 is FQGNSA. CDR3 protein: CASSSDREQPQHF. CDR3 in DNA: TGTGCCAGCAGCTCGGACAGGGAACAGCCCCAGCATTTT.

This chain uses TRBV27 with TRBJ2-1, with 12 bases identical to TRBD2. The CDR3 runs 14 residues. Trimming took 3 bases from V and 6 from J; bases not matched to a gene: 0. Germline-derived CDR1 and CDR2 are MNHEY and SMNVEV (reference sequence). CDR3 nucleotides: TGTGCCAGCAGTTTGACTAGCGGGAGCAATGAGCAGTTCTTC. Translated: CASSLTSGSNEQFF.

The V call is TRBV6-1, the J call TRBJ1-2, with 9 bases aligning to TRBD1. The V segment lost 8 bases and the J segment 5 bases; nucleotides outside the gene matches: 6. The CDR3 totals 13 residues. The germline V gene encodes CDR1 MNHNS and CDR2 SASEGT. Here the CDR3 reads CASEGTGQYGYTF. In nucleotides, the CDR3 is TGTGCCAGCGAGGGGACAGGGCAGTATGGCTACACCTTC.

The chain employs TRBV5-1 and TRBJ2-1; possible D gene TRBD2, 6 bases. Trimming left V 2 bases short and J 0 bases short, with 9 bases between. CDR3 length: 15 amino acids. Germline V CDR1 and CDR2: SGHRS, YFSETQ. The CDR3 region is CASSFLTSSYNEQFF. The CDR3 nucleotides read TGCGCCAGCAGCTTTCTGACTAGCTCCTACAATGAGCAGTTCTTC.

Points on this clone: The junction does not match germline at one end; this may be a read error. Here the CDR3 DNA reads TGTGCTAGCAGCCGGGGTCTTGAAGAGACCCAGTACTTC. Amino acid sequence: CASSRGLEETQYF. This rearrangement joins TRBV7-7 to TRBJ2-5; D may be TRBD2 (5 bases). CDR3 length: 13 residues. The germline V gene encodes CDR1 SSHAT and CDR2 FNYEAQ (reference sequence).

This clone was seen just once. V usage is TRBV4-1 and J usage is TRBJ2-5; the match to TRBD2 covers 7 bases. The CDR3 has 16 amino acids. Germline V gives CDR1 MGHRA, CDR2 YSYEKL. V lost 0 bases and J lost 4; bases outside the gene matches: 8. The DNA for the CDR3 is TGCGCCAGCAGCCAAGATAAGACTAGCCCTGGAGAGACCCAGTACTTC. It translates to CASSQDKTSPGETQYF.

The chain couples TRBV6-5 to TRBJ1-2; TRBD1 agrees at 8 bases. J lost 7 bases, V lost 6 bases, and 7 bases had no gene match. The CDR3 length is 13 residues. Germline-derived CDR1 and CDR2 are MNHEY and SVGAGI. Written as DNA, the CDR3 is TGTGCCAGCAGGGACAGGGTTCAGGGTGGCTACACCTTC. This codes for CASRDRVQGGYTF.

Only one count was recorded for this clone. The chain employs TRBV27 and TRBJ2-7, with D tentatively TRBD1 (5 bases). CDR1 MNHEY and CDR2 SMNVEV come from the germline V gene (reference sequence). The V end lost 3 bases, the J end lost 0 bases, and 9 bases lay between the germline ends. The length of the CDR3 is 14 residues. CDR3 in amino acids: CASSFSGPSYEQYF. CDR3 DNA sequence: TGTGCCAGCAGTTTCTCAGGGCCCTCCTACGAGCAGTACTTC.

The CDR3 DNA is TGTGCCAGCAGCTTTCGGTTTTGGCTGGGAGTAATTAGCAATCAGCCCCAGCATTTT. Protein product: CASSFRFWLGVISNQPQHF. The rearrangement joins TRBV12-1 to TRBJ1-5. TRBV12-1 is described as a pseudogene. The CDR3 consists of 19 residues.

CDR3 sequence: CASSLEGHTGELFF. CDR3 coding DNA: TGTGCCAGCAGCTTAGAGGGGCACACCGGGGAGCTGTTTTTT. This chain connects TRBV7-6 to TRBJ2-2; tentatively, D is TRBD1 (5 bases). In germline, CDR1 is SGHVS, CDR2 FNYEAQ. The CDR3 spans 14 residues. Trimming cost V 1 base and J 3 bases, with 6 bases left between them.

The chain uses TRBV5-4 and TRBJ2-1; possible D gene TRBD2, 5 bases. The CDR3 totals 16 residues. Germline assignment: CDR1 SGHNT and CDR2 YYREEE (reference sequence). Trimming took off 4 bases at V and 5 bases at J, with 19 bases between the two ends. CDR3 residues: CASSGPTSREDNEQFF. The DNA of the CDR3 is TGTGCCAGCAGCGGACCAACTAGTCGCGAGGACAATGAGCAGTTCTTC.

V is TRBV7-8 and J is TRBJ1-6, with a weak D call TRBD1 (6 bases). CDR1 and CDR2 from the germline V gene are SGHVS and FQNEAQ. V lost 7 bases and J lost 6, with 13 bases in between. The CDR3 is 14 amino acids. The CDR3 DNA reads as TGTGCCAGCACCCCGGACAGTTTTAATTCACCCCTCCACTTT. Translating it yields CASTPDSFNSPLHF.

The V call is TRBV27, the J call TRBJ2-7; a possible D gene is TRBD2 (5 bases). Germline assignment: CDR1 MNHEY and CDR2 SMNVEV (reference sequence). There are 14 residues in the CDR3. V lost 7 bases and J lost 2, with 15 bases in between. This CDR3 reads CASIPNGSPYEQYF. DNA of the CDR3: TGTGCCAGCATCCCGAATGGGAGCCCCTACGAGCAGTACTTC.

The rearrangement uses TRBV19 and TRBJ2-2, with D possibly matching TRBD2 (6 bases). Germline assignment: CDR1 LNHDA and CDR2 SQIVND (reference sequence). V lost 8 bases to trimming and J lost 2 bases, with 15 bases between them. The CDR3 has 15 residues. CDR3 bases: TGTGCCAGTGCGTCCGCTAGCGTCAACACCGGGGAGCTGTTTTTT. Its protein product is CASASASVNTGELFF.